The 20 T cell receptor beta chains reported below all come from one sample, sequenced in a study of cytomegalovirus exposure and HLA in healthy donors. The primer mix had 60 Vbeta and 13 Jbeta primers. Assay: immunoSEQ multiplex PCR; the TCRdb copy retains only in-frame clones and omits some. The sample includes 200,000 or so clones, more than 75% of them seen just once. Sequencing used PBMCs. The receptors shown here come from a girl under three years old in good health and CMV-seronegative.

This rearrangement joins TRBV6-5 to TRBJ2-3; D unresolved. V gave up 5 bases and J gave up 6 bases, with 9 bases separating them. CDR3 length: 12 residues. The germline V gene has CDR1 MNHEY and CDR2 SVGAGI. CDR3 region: CASSPSPDTQYF. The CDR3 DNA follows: TGTGCCAGCAGTCCGAGCCCGGATACGCAGTATTTT.

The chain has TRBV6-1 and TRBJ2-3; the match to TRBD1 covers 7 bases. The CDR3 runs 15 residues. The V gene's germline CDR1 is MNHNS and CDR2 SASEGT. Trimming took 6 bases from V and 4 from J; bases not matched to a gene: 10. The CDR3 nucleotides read TGTGCCAGCAGCGCACAGGGGTTTAGCGCAGATACGCAGTATTTT. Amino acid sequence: CASSAQGFSADTQYF.

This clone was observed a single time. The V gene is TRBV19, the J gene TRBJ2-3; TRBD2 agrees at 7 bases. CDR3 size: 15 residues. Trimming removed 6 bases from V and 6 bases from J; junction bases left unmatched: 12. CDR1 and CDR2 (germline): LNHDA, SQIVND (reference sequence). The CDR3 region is CASRGGDPLGDTQYF. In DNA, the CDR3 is TGTGCCAGTAGGGGGGGGGATCCTTTAGGGGATACGCAGTATTTT.

CDR3 region: CSVLIGKTGNSYEQYF. CDR3 DNA sequence: TGCAGCGTTCTGATCGGTAAGACAGGCAACTCCTACGAGCAGTACTTC. This chain uses TRBV29-1 with TRBJ2-7; D is perhaps TRBD1 (6 bases). The CDR3 is made up of 16 amino acids. Per germline, CDR1 SQVTM and CDR2 ANQGSEA. Trimming removed 5 bases at V and 0 bases at J, with 20 bases between.

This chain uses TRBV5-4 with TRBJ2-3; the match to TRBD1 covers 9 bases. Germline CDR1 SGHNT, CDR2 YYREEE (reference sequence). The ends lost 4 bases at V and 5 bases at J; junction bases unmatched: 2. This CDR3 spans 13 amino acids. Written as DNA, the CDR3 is TGTGCCAGCAGCACGGACAGGGGAGATACGCAGTATTTT. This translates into CASSTDRGDTQYF.

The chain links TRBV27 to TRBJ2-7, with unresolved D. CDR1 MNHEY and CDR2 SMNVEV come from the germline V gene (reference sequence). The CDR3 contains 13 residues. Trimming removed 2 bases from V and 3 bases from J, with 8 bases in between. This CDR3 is CASSLGVYYEQYF. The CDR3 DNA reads TGTGCCAGCAGTTTAGGAGTTTACTACGAGCAGTACTTC.

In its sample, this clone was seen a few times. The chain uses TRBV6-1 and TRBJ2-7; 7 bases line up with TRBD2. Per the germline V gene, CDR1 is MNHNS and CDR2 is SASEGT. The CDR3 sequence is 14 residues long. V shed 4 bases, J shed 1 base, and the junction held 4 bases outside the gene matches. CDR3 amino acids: CASSVGGSSYEQYF. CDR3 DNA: TGTGCCAGCAGTGTCGGCGGGAGTTCCTACGAGCAGTACTTC.

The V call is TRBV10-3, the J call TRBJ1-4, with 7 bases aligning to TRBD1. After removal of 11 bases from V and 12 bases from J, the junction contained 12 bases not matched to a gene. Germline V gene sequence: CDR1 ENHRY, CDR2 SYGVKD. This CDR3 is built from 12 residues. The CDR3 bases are TGTGCCTCGACAGGGTGGCTAGGGGAACTGTTTTTT. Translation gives CASTGWLGELFF.

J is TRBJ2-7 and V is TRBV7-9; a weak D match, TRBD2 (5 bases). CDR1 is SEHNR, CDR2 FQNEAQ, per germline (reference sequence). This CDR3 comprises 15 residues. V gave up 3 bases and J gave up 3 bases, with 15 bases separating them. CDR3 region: CASSFETLGYYEQYF. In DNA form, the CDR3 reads TGTGCCAGCAGCTTCGAAACACTAGGATACTACGAGCAGTACTTC.

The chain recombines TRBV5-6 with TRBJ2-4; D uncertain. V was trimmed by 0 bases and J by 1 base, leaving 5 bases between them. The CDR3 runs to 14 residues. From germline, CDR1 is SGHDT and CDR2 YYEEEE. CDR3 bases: TGTGCCAGCAGCTTGGTGGAGGCCAAAAACATTCAGTACTTC. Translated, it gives CASSLVEAKNIQYF. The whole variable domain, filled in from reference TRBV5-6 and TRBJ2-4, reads DAGVTQSPTHLIKTRGQQVTLRCSPKSGHDTVSWYQQALGQGPQFIFQYYEEEERQRGNFPDRFSGHQFPNYSSELNVNALLLGDSALYLCASSLVEAKNIQYFGAGTRLSVL.

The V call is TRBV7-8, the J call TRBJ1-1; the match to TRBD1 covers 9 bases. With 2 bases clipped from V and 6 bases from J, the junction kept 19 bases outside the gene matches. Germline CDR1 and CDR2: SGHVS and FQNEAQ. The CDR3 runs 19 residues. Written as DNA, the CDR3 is TGTGCCAGCAGCTTATTACAGGGGGCGGGGGATATTTATTTGGCTGAAGCTTTCTTT. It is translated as CASSLLQGAGDIYLAEAFF.

In DNA, the CDR3 is TGTGCCAGCAGCGCCCTACAGGGGGCGCGTACTGAAGCTTTCTTT. Translated: CASSALQGARTEAFF. The J gene is TRBJ1-1, the V gene TRBV13, with TRBD1 identical over 9 bases. Germline lookup yields CDR1 PRHDT and CDR2 FYEKMQ (reference sequence). Trimming took 5 bases from V and 5 from J; bases not matched to a gene: 9. The length of the CDR3 is 15 residues.

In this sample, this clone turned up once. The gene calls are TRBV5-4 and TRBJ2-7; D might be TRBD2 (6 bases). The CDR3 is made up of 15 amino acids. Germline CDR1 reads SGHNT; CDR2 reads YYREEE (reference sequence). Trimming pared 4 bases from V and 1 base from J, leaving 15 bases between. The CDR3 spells CASSPGTDHSYEQYF. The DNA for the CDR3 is TGTGCCAGCAGCCCCGGGACTGATCATTCCTACGAGCAGTACTTC. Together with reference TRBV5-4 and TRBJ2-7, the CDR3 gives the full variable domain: ETGVTQSPTHLIKTRGQQVTLRCSSQSGHNTVSWYQQALGQGPQFIFQYYREEENGRGNFPPRFSGLQFPNYSSELNVNALELDDSALYLCASSPGTDHSYEQYFGPGTRLTVT.

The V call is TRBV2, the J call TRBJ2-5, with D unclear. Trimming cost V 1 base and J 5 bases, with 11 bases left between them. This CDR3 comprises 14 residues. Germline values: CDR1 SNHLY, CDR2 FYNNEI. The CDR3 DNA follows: TGTGCCAGCAGTGAAGACCCTAAGCCCGAGACCCAGTACTTC. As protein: CASSEDPKPETQYF.

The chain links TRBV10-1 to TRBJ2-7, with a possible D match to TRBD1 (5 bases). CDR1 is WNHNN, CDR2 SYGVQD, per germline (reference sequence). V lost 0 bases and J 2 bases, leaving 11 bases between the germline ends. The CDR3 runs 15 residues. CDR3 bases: TGCGCCAGCAGTGAGTCAACAGGATTCGCCTACGAGCAGTACTTC. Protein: CASSESTGFAYEQYF.

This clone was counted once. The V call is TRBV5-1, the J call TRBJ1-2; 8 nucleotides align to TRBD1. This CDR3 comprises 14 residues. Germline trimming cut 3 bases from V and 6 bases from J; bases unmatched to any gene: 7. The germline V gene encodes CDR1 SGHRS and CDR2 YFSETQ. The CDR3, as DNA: TGCGCCAGCAGCTGGGGCGGACAGGGAAATGGCTACACCTTC. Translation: CASSWGGQGNGYTF.

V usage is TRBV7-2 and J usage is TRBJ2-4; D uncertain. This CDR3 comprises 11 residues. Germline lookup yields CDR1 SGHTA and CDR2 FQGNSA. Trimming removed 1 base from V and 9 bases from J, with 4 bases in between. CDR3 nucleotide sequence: TGTGCCAGCAGCTTAGTCCGCATTCAGTACTTC. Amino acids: CASSLVRIQYF.

CDR3 residues: CASSLEAENTEAFF. CDR3 nucleotides: TGTGCCAGCAGCTTGGAAGCGGAGAACACTGAAGCTTTCTTT. The genes are TRBV5-4 and TRBJ1-1; no firm D call. V was cut by 0 bases and J by 1 base, with 7 bases left in between. The CDR3 is 14 amino acids. CDR1 SGHNT and CDR2 YYREEE come from the germline V gene (reference sequence).

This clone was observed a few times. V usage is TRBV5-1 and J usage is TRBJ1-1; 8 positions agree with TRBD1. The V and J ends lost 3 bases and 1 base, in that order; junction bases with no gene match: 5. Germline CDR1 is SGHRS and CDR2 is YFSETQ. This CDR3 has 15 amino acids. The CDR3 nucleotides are TGCGCCAGCAGCTCTCACAGGGGGACGAACACTGAAGCTTTCTTT. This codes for CASSSHRGTNTEAFF.

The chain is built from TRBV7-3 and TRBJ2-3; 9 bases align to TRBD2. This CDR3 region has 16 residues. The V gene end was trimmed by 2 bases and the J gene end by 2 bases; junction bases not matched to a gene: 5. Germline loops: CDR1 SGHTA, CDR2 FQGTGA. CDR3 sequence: CASSLLAGAPTDTQYF. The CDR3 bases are TGTGCCAGCAGCTTATTAGCGGGGGCTCCCACAGATACGCAGTATTTT.